These 29 T cell receptor beta chains originate from one sample sequenced in a study of blood T cells in healthy people across ages. A second PCR of 7 to 11 cycles used a sample-barcoded 5' primer and a J-beta primer mix. MiXCR, run by TCRdb on the 5' RACE reads, gives a single entry per CDR3 protein. There are about 800,000 distinct CDR3 sequences in the sample; 35% to 60% occur only once, and over 15% lies in the top ten. Material: blood. These receptors were obtained from a man at least 80 years old in good health.

The rearrangement joins TRBV6-1 to TRBJ1-1, with 7 bases identical to TRBD1. V dropped 6 bases and J dropped 0; count of bases not matched to a gene: 7. Germline V CDR1 and CDR2: MNHNS, SASEGT. CDR3 length equals 15 residues. The CDR3 sequence is CASREIDRVNTEAFF. The CDR3 DNA sequence: TGTGCCAGCAGAGAAATTGACAGGGTGAACACTGAAGCTTTCTTT.

The chain joins TRBV28 to TRBJ2-7; D gene unclear. This CDR3 spans 16 amino acids. V was shortened by 4 bases and J by 0 bases, with 16 bases between the two germline ends. Germline V gene sequence: CDR1 MDHEN, CDR2 SYDVKM. The CDR3 loop is CASSSPREHSSYEQYF. DNA for the CDR3: TGTGCCAGCAGTTCCCCCCGAGAGCACTCCTCCTACGAGCAGTACTTC. The whole variable domain, remainder taken from reference TRBV28 and TRBJ2-7, is DVKVTQSSRYLVKRTGEKVFLECVQDMDHENMFWYRQDPGLGLRLIYFSYDVKMKEKGDIPEGYSVSREKKERFSLILESASTNQTSMYLCASSSPREHSSYEQYFGPGTRLTVT.

The chain carries TRBV10-3 and TRBJ1-6; 8 nucleotides match TRBD1. The CDR3 has 16 amino acids. Germline CDR1 and CDR2: ENHRY and SYGVKD. V lost 2 bases, J lost 7 bases, and 7 bases stayed unmatched. This CDR3 is CAISEAAGQENSPLHF. The CDR3 nucleotides read TGTGCCATCAGTGAGGCCGCGGGACAGGAGAATTCACCCCTCCACTTT.

This chain joins TRBV5-6 and TRBJ2-1; D is unresolved. The CDR3 extends over 16 amino acids. CDR1 and CDR2 (germline): SGHDT, YYEEEE. The V end lost 0 bases, the J end lost 15 bases, and 25 bases lay between the germline ends. The CDR3 bases are TGTGCCAGCAGCTTGGTTTCCCCCAGCTCCTACAATGGGCCGTTCTTC. This sequence encodes CASSLVSPSSYNGPFF.

CDR3 in DNA: TGCAGCGTTGGGCCCAGTGGAGCCAAAAACATTCAGTACTTC. It yields the protein CSVGPSGAKNIQYF. The chain couples TRBV29-1 to TRBJ2-4; no firm D call. Germline loops: CDR1 SQVTM, CDR2 ANQGSEA. This CDR3 region has 14 residues. With 4 bases removed from V and 0 bases from J, the gap between germline ends came to 10 bases. Supplemented by reference TRBV29-1 and TRBJ2-4, the full variable domain reads SAVISQKPSRDICQRGTSLTIQCQVDSQVTMMFWYRQQPGQSLTLIATANQGSEATYESGFVIDKFPISRPNLTFSTLTVSNMSPEDSSIYLCSVGPSGAKNIQYFGAGTRLSVL.

J is TRBJ2-7 and V is TRBV12-3 or TRBV12-4; TRBD1 matches at 10 bases. J was trimmed by 3 bases and V by 4 bases; bases with no gene match: 6. The CDR3 length is 15 residues. In nucleotides, the CDR3 is TGTGCCAGCAGTTATACGGGACAGGGGCTCTACGAGCAGTACTTC. It translates to CASSYTGQGLYEQYF.

This sequence joins TRBV7-2 and TRBJ2-1; the match to TRBD2 covers 13 bases. With V trimmed by 2 bases and J by 7 bases, 8 bases remained unmatched. This CDR3 is 17 amino acids long. Germline lookup yields CDR1 SGHTA and CDR2 FQGNSA. The CDR3 sequence: CASSLRGLAGDWNEQFF. The CDR3 region has the DNA TGTGCCAGCAGCTTACGTGGACTAGCGGGAGACTGGAATGAGCAGTTCTTC. Complete variable domain (other parts from reference TRBV7-2 and TRBJ2-1): GAGVSQSPSNKVTEKGKDVELRCDPISGHTALYWYRQSLGQGLEFLIYFQGNSAPDKSGLPSDRFSAERTGGSVSTLTIQRTQQEDSAVYLCASSLRGLAGDWNEQFFGPGTRLTVL.

V and J are TRBV3-1 and TRBJ2-3; no definite D call. The CDR3 runs 14 residues. V was clipped by 1 base and J by 2 bases, with 7 bases between them. Germline CDR1 reads LGHDT; CDR2 reads YNNKEL (reference sequence). CDR3 amino acids: CASSQGKATDTQYF. The CDR3 DNA is TGTGCCAGCAGCCAAGGGAAGGCCACAGATACGCAGTATTTT.

This clonotype occurred a few times. The chain joins TRBV28 to TRBJ2-7; either TRBD1 or TRBD2 may fit D (5 bases each). There are 12 residues in the CDR3. Germline CDR1 MDHEN, CDR2 SYDVKM. The CDR3 region has the DNA TGTGCAACCGGGGCAGAACTAAACGAGCAGTACTTC. It yields the protein CATGAELNEQYF.

This clonotype was detected only once. The chain couples TRBV28 to TRBJ2-7, with D perhaps TRBD1 or TRBD2 (5 bases each). The V gene lost 5 bases and the J gene lost 10 bases, with 21 bases spanning the gap. This CDR3 spans 14 amino acids. CDR1 and CDR2 from the germline V gene are MDHEN and SYDVKM. CDR3 in DNA: TGTGCCAGCAGTGGGACCCCAATCAGAGAGGCCCAGTACTTC. This sequence encodes CASSGTPIREAQYF.

This chain connects TRBV27 to TRBJ2-1; 14 bases line up with TRBD2. The CDR3 contains 18 residues. Looked up from germline, CDR1 is MNHEY and CDR2 is SMNVEV (reference sequence). Germline trimming cut 5 bases from V and 3 bases from J; bases unmatched to any gene: 9. In nucleotides, the CDR3 is TGTGCCAGCAGTAGACTAGCGGGAGGGCGTCCAGGCTACAATGAGCAGTTCTTC. Its translation is CASSRLAGGRPGYNEQFF.

On this clonotype: It may be a read error: a sequence one base away is much more abundant. The chain employs TRBV5-5 and TRBJ2-7; D unclear. From germline, CDR1 is SGHKS and CDR2 YYEKEE (reference sequence). CDR3 length: 15 residues. The CDR3 spells CASSSHPGPTYEQHF. CDR3 DNA: TGTGCCAGCAGCTCGCACCCTGGGCCGACCTACGAGCAGCACTTC.

Points on this clonotype: One end of the junction is discordant with germline, which a read error may explain. The rearrangement links TRBV18 to TRBJ2-3, with 7 positions matching TRBD2. CDR3 length: 16 amino acids. In germline, CDR1 is KGHSH, CDR2 LQKENI. The CDR3 is CANSPSGRASADTQYF. DNA for the CDR3: TGTGCCAACTCACCCTCAGGGAGGGCTAGTGCGGATACGCAGTATTTT.

This clonotype was detected once. The V gene is TRBV7-9, the J gene TRBJ2-7; no definite D call. CDR1 and CDR2 (germline): SEHNR, FQNEAQ (reference sequence). The CDR3 runs 14 residues. The V end lost 3 bases, the J end lost 7 bases, and 16 bases lay between the germline ends. For the CDR3, the DNA is TGTGCCAGCAGCTTCGGCGGCAACCTGGATGAGCAGTACTTC. Translation gives CASSFGGNLDEQYF.

This clonotype was counted a few times. This chain connects TRBV7-9 to TRBJ2-5, with TRBD2 identical over 8 bases. CDR1 and CDR2 from the germline V gene are SEHNR and FQNEAQ (reference sequence). V shed 6 bases and J 4 bases; nucleotides not matched to a gene: 13. The CDR3 is made up of 16 amino acids. The CDR3 DNA reads TGTGCCAGCAGGCCGGGGGGGAACCTCATCGGAGAGACCCAGTACTTC. Protein sequence: CASRPGGNLIGETQYF.

This clonotype showed up just a few times. The CDR3 region has the DNA TGCGCCAGCAGGCCGAGTGTAAGAGGGGGGGTCCACGAGCAGTACTTC. Translating it yields CASRPSVRGGVHEQYF. The chain is built from TRBV5-1 and TRBJ2-7; a weak D match, TRBD2 (7 bases). This CDR3 has 16 residues. Germline V lookup: CDR1 SGHRS, CDR2 YFSETQ. Trimming stripped 5 bases from V and 5 bases from J, with 23 bases between.

This clonotype was detected a few times. This chain connects TRBV28 to TRBJ2-7; the D gene could be TRBD1 or TRBD2 (5 bases each). CDR3 length: 15 residues. V was cut by 5 bases and J by 1 base, with 15 bases left in between. Germline CDR1 reads MDHEN; CDR2 reads SYDVKM. CDR3 region: CASSEGTSASYEQYF. CDR3 sequence (DNA): TGTGCCAGCAGTGAAGGGACCTCCGCGTCCTACGAGCAGTACTTC.

A few counts support this clonotype. The V gene is TRBV7-6, the J gene TRBJ2-1; D tentatively fits TRBD1 or TRBD2 (6 bases each). From germline, CDR1 is SGHVS and CDR2 FNYEAQ. Trimming stripped 6 bases from V and 2 bases from J, with 14 bases between. CDR3 length: 15 residues. The CDR3 coding sequence is TGTGCCAGCAGACATGGGGGGCAACCCTACAATGAGCAGTTCTTC. The encoded protein is CASRHGGQPYNEQFF.

This clonotype was found a few times. The chain combines TRBV10-3 with TRBJ2-1; 9 positions agree with TRBD1. Germline V gene data show CDR1 as ENHRY and CDR2 as SYGVKD. V shed 6 bases, J shed 7 bases, and the junction held 1 base outside the gene matches. CDR3 length equals 12 residues. The CDR3 sequence is CAISGTGNEQFF. The CDR3 nucleotides are TGTGCCATCAGCGGGACAGGGAATGAGCAGTTCTTC.

This chain joins TRBV28 and TRBJ2-1, with D possibly matching TRBD2 (6 bases). Germline V gene sequence: CDR1 MDHEN, CDR2 SYDVKM. The CDR3 sequence is 12 residues long. Trimming pared 7 bases from V and 12 bases from J, leaving 16 bases between. Written as DNA, the CDR3 is TGTGCCAGCAAGGGAACGGCGGGAACGCAGTTCTTC. It yields the protein CASKGTAGTQFF.

V gene TRBV4-1 combines with J gene TRBJ2-1; the match to TRBD2 covers 9 bases. CDR1 MGHRA and CDR2 YSYEKL come from the germline V gene. V lost 0 bases and J lost 6; bases outside the gene matches: 12. This CDR3 has 18 residues. CDR3 DNA sequence: TGCGCCAGCAGCCAAGATCGGAGTAGCGGGAGACTTTCCAATGAGCAGTTCTTC. This gives the protein CASSQDRSSGRLSNEQFF.

About this clonotype: One base away lies a much larger clone, so this may be a sequencing read error. The V gene is TRBV27, the J gene TRBJ2-5; a weak D match, TRBD1 (5 bases). This CDR3 is 13 amino acids long. Germline V gene sequence: CDR1 MNHEY, CDR2 SMNVEV (reference sequence). Trimming removed 8 bases at V and 5 bases at J, with 15 bases between. CDR3 DNA sequence: TGTGCCAGCGCAGAACAGGTCTGGGAGACCCAGTACTTC. Protein product: CASAEQVWETQYF.

This clonotype was picked up a small number of times. V usage is TRBV28 and J usage is TRBJ2-3; 11 bases match TRBD2. This CDR3 comprises 15 residues. Germline CDR1 is MDHEN and CDR2 is SYDVKM. V was pared by 8 bases and J by 3 bases, with 7 bases of the junction left unmatched. This CDR3 reads CASGTGTSGTDTQYF. As DNA, the CDR3 is TGTGCCAGCGGGACAGGGACTAGCGGTACAGATACGCAGTATTTT. Filled out from reference TRBV28 and TRBJ2-3, the complete variable domain reads DVKVTQSSRYLVKRTGEKVFLECVQDMDHENMFWYRQDPGLGLRLIYFSYDVKMKEKGDIPEGYSVSREKKERFSLILESASTNQTSMYLCASGTGTSGTDTQYFGPGTRLTVL.

This clonotype has just a few counts. This sequence joins TRBV6-9 and TRBJ2-7, with a possible D match to TRBD2 (5 bases). The CDR3 totals 15 residues. The V gene lost 0 bases and the J gene lost 3 bases, with 12 bases spanning the gap. Germline V gene data show CDR1 as MNHGY and CDR2 as SVAAGI. The CDR3, as DNA: TGTGCCAGCAGTTATTCTCGGGGAGATCTCTACGAGCAGTACTTC. This codes for CASSYSRGDLYEQYF.

The sample holds a few counts of this clonotype. The chain couples TRBV7-2 to TRBJ1-6, with 10 bases aligning to TRBD1. The CDR3 has 15 amino acids. Germline values: CDR1 SGHTA, CDR2 FQGNSA. With V trimmed by 5 bases and J by 6 bases, 4 bases remained unmatched. CDR3 in amino acids: CASSTDRGFNSPLHF. CDR3 coding DNA: TGTGCCAGCAGCACGGACAGGGGGTTTAATTCACCCCTCCACTTT.

This clonotype was recorded only once. This sequence joins TRBV7-9 and TRBJ1-5; no reliable D call. This CDR3 has 15 residues. Trimming left V 5 bases short and J 0 bases short, with 11 bases between. The germline gives CDR1 SEHNR, CDR2 FQNEAQ (reference sequence). The CDR3 sequence: CASSTGINSNQPQHF. The DNA of the CDR3 is TGTGCCAGCAGCACGGGGATCAATAGCAATCAGCCCCAGCATTTT.

In the case of this clonotype: Relative to the germline gene, one junction end is altered; a read error may explain this. CDR3 in amino acids: CVSSLLISREQYF. CDR3 DNA sequence: TGCGTCAGCAGCTTGTTGATAAGTAGAGAGCAGTACTTC. This sequence joins TRBV5-1 and TRBJ2-7; the D is unclear. The V gene's germline CDR1 is SGHRS and CDR2 YFSETQ. This CDR3 spans 13 amino acids.

Of note for this clonotype: It is likely a read error, because the conserved phenylalanine at the end of the CDR3 is missing. The CDR3 coding sequence is TGTACCAGCAGCTCAGACGGGAACTCCTACAATGAGCAGTTCTGC. Translation: CTSSSDGNSYNEQFC. The V and J genes are TRBV7-3 and TRBJ2-1; weak D call: TRBD2 (5 bases). CDR1 is SGHTA, CDR2 FQGTGA, per germline. The CDR3 runs 15 residues.

The chain is built from TRBV7-8 and TRBJ2-1, with TRBD1 as a possible D gene (6 bases). The CDR3 has 17 amino acids. The V gene's germline CDR1 is SGHVS and CDR2 FQNEAQ. Trimming shortened V by 3 bases and J by 8 bases, and 23 bases separated the two germline ends. Here the CDR3 DNA reads TGTGCCAGCAGCTTCCCACAGGGCCGACTACTTTATGATGAGCAGTTCTTC. It translates to CASSFPQGRLLYDEQFF.